One sample yielded the 24 T cell receptor beta chains listed below, sequenced in a study of control samples from healthy donors and cancer patients. The method was immunoSEQ multiplex PCR; TCRdb's version includes in-frame clones alone and lacks a portion of them. The top ten clones hold 9.5% to 10% of a sample with 75,000 to 95,000 clones, approximately 88% of them seen once. Source material: PBMCs. The source is a woman aged 50 to 60 with colorectal cancer.

The rearrangement uses TRBV19 and TRBJ1-2; no reliable D call. The CDR3 length is 15 residues. Per germline, CDR1 LNHDA and CDR2 SQIVND (reference sequence). The V gene lost 0 bases and the J gene lost 4 bases, with 12 bases spanning the gap. Here the CDR3 reads CASSIEPTSLYGYTF. As DNA, the CDR3 is TGTGCCAGTAGTATAGAACCGACAAGCCTCTATGGCTACACCTTC. The full variable domain, rest sourced from reference TRBV19 and TRBJ1-2, is DGGITQSPKYLFRKEGQNVTLSCEQNLNHDAMYWYRQDPGQGLRLIYYSQIVNDFQKGDIAEGYSVSREKKESFPLTVTSAQKNPTAFYLCASSIEPTSLYGYTFGSGTRLTVV.

The CDR3 sequence: CASSLAGDENTIYF. The CDR3 DNA reads as TGCGCCAGCAGCTTGGCTGGGGATGAAAACACCATATATTTT. This sequence joins TRBV5-1 and TRBJ1-3; D not resolved. Trimming took 0 bases from V and 6 from J, leaving 10 bases between them. The germline CDR1 and CDR2 sequences are SGHRS and YFSETQ. The CDR3 spans 14 residues.

The chain carries TRBV19 and TRBJ2-3; D is possibly TRBD1 (5 bases). Trimming took 3 bases from V and 1 from J, leaving 8 bases between them. The CDR3 loop spans 14 amino acids. Looked up from germline, CDR1 is LNHDA and CDR2 is SQIVND (reference sequence). CDR3 in amino acids: CASSISGRTDTQYF. In nucleotides, the CDR3 is TGTGCCAGTAGTATCTCAGGGCGCACAGATACGCAGTATTTT.

The rearrangement joins TRBV10-1 to TRBJ1-5; D uncertain. The CDR3 runs to 13 residues. Trimming removed 0 bases at V and 9 bases at J, with 9 bases between. Germline-derived CDR1 and CDR2 are WNHNN and SYGVQD (reference sequence). For the CDR3, the DNA is TGCGCCAGCAGTGAGTCCACGTTCGGGCCCCAGCATTTT. Residues: CASSESTFGPQHF.

In this sample, this clone turned up a few times. V is TRBV2 and J is TRBJ1-1; D unresolved. There are 13 residues in the CDR3. CDR1 SNHLY and CDR2 FYNNEI come from the germline V gene. V lost 5 bases, J lost 5 bases, and 12 bases lay in between. CDR3 sequence: CASSRRVRTEAFF. Here the CDR3 DNA reads TGTGCCAGCAGTCGAAGGGTCAGGACTGAAGCTTTCTTT.

The chain has TRBV4-3 and TRBJ1-5, with a possible D match to TRBD1 (5 bases). Germline V lookup: CDR1 LGHNA, CDR2 YSLEER. The CDR3 consists of 16 residues. V lost 0 bases and J 5 bases, leaving 14 bases between the germline ends. CDR3 DNA sequence: TGCGCCAGCAGCCAAGAGAAAACAGGAGAGGATCAGCCCCAGCATTTT. It codes for CASSQEKTGEDQPQHF.

The rearrangement joins TRBV7-3 to TRBJ1-4; 8 bases align to TRBD1. Trimming at V came to 9 bases and at J to 7 bases, leaving 16 bases not matched to a gene. This CDR3 is built from 16 residues. The germline gives CDR1 SGHTA, CDR2 FQGTGA. The CDR3 loop is CASSAGQERGREKLFF. The CDR3 region has the DNA TGTGCCAGTTCGGCGGGACAGGAGAGAGGGCGTGAAAAACTGTTTTTT. Looking up the rest from reference TRBV7-3 and TRBJ1-4 gives the full variable domain: GAGVSQTPSNKVTEKGKYVELRCDPISGHTALYWYRQSLGQGPEFLIYFQGTGAADDSGLPNDRFFAVRPEGSVSTLKIQRTERGDSAVYLCASSAGQERGREKLFFGSGTQLSVL.

V gene TRBV27 combines with J gene TRBJ2-3, with 10 bases aligning to TRBD1. The CDR3 consists of 15 residues. J gave up 5 bases and V 3 bases, and 5 bases lay outside the gene matches. Germline V gene lookup returns CDR1 MNHEY and CDR2 SMNVEV (reference sequence). The CDR3 coding sequence is TGTGCCAGCAGTTTCAGACAGGGGGCTAGAGATACGCAGTATTTT. It yields the protein CASSFRQGARDTQYF.

The rearrangement links TRBV7-2 to TRBJ1-5; no clear D gene. CDR3 size: 15 residues. Germline CDR1 is SGHTA and CDR2 is FQGNSA. V was clipped by 0 bases and J by 0 bases, with 6 bases between them. The CDR3 sequence: CASSLAGISNQPQHF. CDR3 DNA sequence: TGTGCCAGCAGCTTAGCGGGCATTAGCAATCAGCCCCAGCATTTT.

J is TRBJ1-2 and V is TRBV18; TRBD1 aligns across 7 bases. The germline gives CDR1 KGHSH, CDR2 LQKENI. J was trimmed by 1 base and V by 6 bases; bases with no gene match: 5. This CDR3 has 14 residues. The CDR3, as DNA: TGTGCCAGCTCCCCCGGGACAGTTAACTATGGCTACACCTTC. It translates to CASSPGTVNYGYTF.

This chain links TRBV6-2 or TRBV6-3 with TRBJ2-2, with D possibly being TRBD1 (6 bases). The germline gives CDR1 MNHEY, CDR2 SVGEGT. V lost 2 bases, J lost 1 base, and 20 bases lay in between. This CDR3 spans 19 amino acids. The CDR3 is CASSYPRATGKRNTGELFF. The CDR3 region has the DNA TGTGCCAGCAGTTACCCGAGGGCTACAGGGAAAAGGAACACCGGGGAGCTGTTTTTT.

The genes are TRBV10-2 and TRBJ1-6; D is undetermined. The CDR3 spans 12 residues. Trimming cost V 6 bases and J 4 bases, with 4 bases left between them. The germline V gene has CDR1 WSHSY and CDR2 SAAADI. This CDR3 reads CASRGYNSPLHF. The CDR3 DNA reads as TGCGCCAGCAGGGGGTATAATTCACCCCTCCACTTT.

The rearrangement links TRBV3-1 (or the pseudogene TRBV3-2) to TRBJ1-3; unclear D gene. The CDR3 length is 16 residues. The germline V gene encodes CDR1 LGHDT and CDR2 YNNKEL (reference sequence). The V gene lost 4 bases and the J gene lost 0 bases, with 13 bases spanning the gap. CDR3 DNA: TGTGCCAGCAGCCTACGGACGGGAAACTCTGGAAACACCATATATTTT. It is translated as CASSLRTGNSGNTIYF.

In this sample, this clone turned up once. The chain carries TRBV5-4 and TRBJ2-2; a possible D gene is TRBD2 (6 bases). This CDR3 is built from 14 residues. The V end lost 2 bases, the J end lost 7 bases, and 12 bases lay between the germline ends. Germline V lookup: CDR1 SGHNT, CDR2 YYREEE (reference sequence). This chain's CDR3 is CASSFGRGNGELFF. Here the CDR3 DNA reads TGTGCCAGCAGCTTCGGGCGGGGAAACGGGGAGCTGTTTTTT.

V usage is TRBV18 and J usage is TRBJ2-3; tentative D call: TRBD1 (5 bases). The CDR3 consists of 15 residues. The V and J ends lost 3 bases and 3 bases respectively, with 13 bases between them. CDR1 is KGHSH and CDR2 is LQKENI in the germline V gene. The CDR3, as DNA: TGTGCCAGCTCACCTACGGGCTCAGGGACAGATACGCAGTATTTT. Translating gives CASSPTGSGTDTQYF.

The rearrangement uses TRBV10-1 and TRBJ2-3, with D possibly TRBD2 on 6 matching bases. The CDR3 contains 16 residues. Germline values: CDR1 WNHNN, CDR2 SYGVQD (reference sequence). Trimming removed 0 bases from V and 1 base from J, with 11 bases in between. The CDR3 is CASSESTGTGTDTQYF. In nucleotides, the CDR3 is TGCGCCAGCAGTGAGTCGACTGGGACTGGCACAGATACGCAGTATTTT.

The genes are TRBV5-1 and TRBJ1-1; 9 bases align to TRBD1. Per the germline V gene, CDR1 is SGHRS and CDR2 is YFSETQ. The CDR3 extends over 14 amino acids. V shed 4 bases, J shed 5 bases, and the junction held 6 bases outside the gene matches. DNA of the CDR3: TGCGCCAGCAGCCAGGGACAGGGAAGGACTGAAGCTTTCTTT. Amino acid sequence: CASSQGQGRTEAFF.

CDR3 in DNA: TGCGCCAGCAGCCAAACACCAGGGGGCGGGAAAAAACTGTTTTTT. Encoded protein: CASSQTPGGGKKLFF. This chain links TRBV4-3 with TRBJ1-4; 8 bases are shared with TRBD1. Per the germline V gene, CDR1 is LGHNA and CDR2 is YSLEER. Trimming cost V 2 bases and J 9 bases; bases outside gene matches: 8. The CDR3 length is 15 residues.

This chain uses TRBV19 with TRBJ2-1; D is perhaps TRBD2 (7 bases). The CDR3 sequence is 17 residues long. V dropped 0 bases and J dropped 3 bases, with 15 bases sitting between them. Germline V CDR1 and CDR2: LNHDA, SQIVND (reference sequence). The CDR3 DNA is TGTGCCAGTAGTATAGATCAGGGAGGGGGGCTCTACAATGAGCAGTTCTTC. This codes for CASSIDQGGGLYNEQFF.

The chain recombines TRBV28 with TRBJ1-2; D might be TRBD1 (6 bases). CDR1 MDHEN and CDR2 SYDVKM come from the germline V gene. The V end lost 10 bases, the J end lost 7 bases, and 22 bases lay between the germline ends. The CDR3 runs 14 residues. The DNA of the CDR3 is TGTGCCATCCGTCCAGGGGCCCGCTATGTTGGCTACACCTTC. Residues: CAIRPGARYVGYTF.

The V call is TRBV9, the J call TRBJ2-1; 11 nucleotides agree with TRBD2. Germline V CDR1 and CDR2: SGDLS, YYNGEE. The CDR3 has 16 amino acids. The junction had 3 bases not matched to a gene; V was cut back by 0 bases and J by 4 bases. The CDR3 coding sequence is TGTGCCAGCAGCGTAGTAGCGGGGGGGCCATACAATGAGCAGTTCTTC. Translated: CASSVVAGGPYNEQFF. Complete variable domain (other parts from reference TRBV9 and TRBJ2-1): DSGVTQTPKHLITATGQRVTLRCSPRSGDLSVYWYQQSLDQGLQFLIQYYNGEERAKGNILERFSAQQFPDLHSELNLSSLELGDSALYFCASSVVAGGPYNEQFFGPGTRLTVL.

This clone came up once. V is TRBV2 and J is TRBJ1-2, with 9 positions matching TRBD1. Germline assignment: CDR1 SNHLY and CDR2 FYNNEI. V lost 8 bases, J lost 8 bases, and 12 bases stayed unmatched. CDR3 length equals 14 residues. CDR3 DNA sequence: TGTGCCAGCCAGCAGCAACAGGGGGCGGGAGGCTACACCTTC. Its protein is CASQQQQGAGGYTF.

CDR3 DNA sequence: TGTGCCAGCTCACCACCCGGGACAGGGCGCAATGAGCAGTTCTTC. This codes for CASSPPGTGRNEQFF. The rearrangement joins TRBV18 to TRBJ2-1; TRBD1 aligns across 9 bases. Germline loops: CDR1 KGHSH, CDR2 LQKENI. Germline trimming cut 0 bases from V and 6 bases from J; bases unmatched to any gene: 3. The CDR3 is 15 residues long.

V usage is TRBV5-1 and J usage is TRBJ2-2; D not resolved. With 4 bases removed from V and 5 bases from J, the gap between germline ends came to 12 bases. CDR1 and CDR2 from the germline V gene are SGHRS and YFSETQ. The CDR3 runs 14 residues. The CDR3 sequence is CASSPTGRTGELFF. CDR3 nucleotides: TGCGCCAGCAGCCCGACCGGACGGACCGGGGAGCTGTTTTTT.